The 23 T cell receptor beta chains below all came from one sample that was sequenced in a study of blood T cell repertoires in COVID-19. Assay: immunoSEQ multiplex PCR; the TCRdb copy retains only in-frame clones and omits some. The table has about 180,000 clones, 60% to 80% seen once. Sequencing used peripheral blood. The receptors here all came from a woman between 65 and 79 years old with acute or convalescent COVID-19.

The rearrangement joins TRBV24-1 to TRBJ2-1, with 7 bases aligning to TRBD2. V shed 3 bases, J shed 7 bases, and the junction held 5 bases outside the gene matches. Germline CDR1 reads KGHDR; CDR2 reads SFDVKD. This CDR3 spans 14 amino acids. CDR3 residues: CATSDVAGWNEQFF. The CDR3 nucleotides are TGTGCCACCAGTGATGTAGCGGGCTGGAATGAGCAGTTCTTC.

This chain uses TRBV4-2 with TRBJ2-5, with 15 nucleotides matching TRBD2. V was pared by 1 base and J by 0 bases, with 3 bases of the junction left unmatched. This CDR3 region has 18 residues. Germline loops: CDR1 LGHNA, CDR2 YNFKEQ. CDR3 residues: CASSQGTSGRAYQETQYF. CDR3 bases: TGTGCCAGCAGCCAAGGGACTAGCGGGAGGGCCTACCAAGAGACCCAGTACTTC.

The V call is TRBV5-1, the J call TRBJ1-2; D possibly corresponds to TRBD1 (6 bases). The V end lost 2 bases, the J end lost 4 bases, and 9 bases lay between the germline ends. The germline V gene has CDR1 SGHRS and CDR2 YFSETQ. The CDR3 is made up of 13 amino acids. Here the CDR3 reads CASSFRGSYGYTF. In DNA, the CDR3 is TGCGCCAGCAGCTTTAGGGGGAGCTATGGCTACACCTTC.

The V and J genes are TRBV29-1 and TRBJ2-7, with D possibly TRBD1 on 6 matching bases. Germline V gives CDR1 SQVTM, CDR2 ANQGSEA. V was cut by 2 bases and J by 5 bases, with 13 bases left in between. The CDR3 has 13 amino acids. The CDR3, as DNA: TGCAGCGTTGAACGGGACAAACCCCACGAGCAGTACTTC. Protein: CSVERDKPHEQYF.

The rearrangement joins TRBV5-1 to TRBJ2-1; D gene unclear. Germline V gene sequence: CDR1 SGHRS, CDR2 YFSETQ. V lost 0 bases, J lost 8 bases, and 6 bases lay in between. The CDR3 extends over 12 amino acids. Here the CDR3 DNA reads TGCGCCAGCAGCTTGGCTACGGATGAGCAGTTCTTC. Translated, it gives CASSLATDEQFF.

This clone was found once. The chain is built from TRBV9 and TRBJ2-2, with a tentative D call TRBD1 (6 bases). The germline V and J ends were trimmed by 2 bases and 1 base, with 12 bases remaining between them. The germline CDR1 and CDR2 sequences are SGDLS and YYNGEE. The CDR3 has 16 residues. In DNA form, the CDR3 reads TGTGCCAGCAGCGTCTTGGGGGACATGAACACCGGGGAGCTGTTTTTT. It encodes CASSVLGDMNTGELFF.

The rearrangement uses TRBV9 and TRBJ1-5, with TRBD1 matching over 12 bases. The germline gives CDR1 SGDLS, CDR2 YYNGEE. The V gene end was trimmed by 7 bases and the J gene end by 2 bases; junction bases not matched to a gene: 1. This CDR3 comprises 14 residues. The CDR3 here is CASGTGGGNQPQHF. The CDR3 DNA sequence: TGTGCCAGCGGGACAGGGGGCGGCAATCAGCCCCAGCATTTT. Variable domain in full (rest from reference TRBV9 and TRBJ1-5): DSGVTQTPKHLITATGQRVTLRCSPRSGDLSVYWYQQSLDQGLQFLIQYYNGEERAKGNILERFSAQQFPDLHSELNLSSLELGDSALYFCASGTGGGNQPQHFGDGTRLSIL.

This chain joins TRBV12-3 or TRBV12-4 and TRBJ1-5, with D perhaps matching TRBD1 (5 bases). The CDR3 consists of 13 residues. Trimming removed 6 bases at V and 5 bases at J, with 11 bases between. The CDR3 loop is CASSQGPYQPQHF. The CDR3 DNA is TGTGCCAGCAGCCAGGGTCCGTATCAGCCCCAGCATTTT.

Only one count was recorded for this clone. This chain uses TRBV3-1 (or the pseudogene TRBV3-2) with TRBJ1-2; 8 positions agree with TRBD1. V was pared by 2 bases and J by 7 bases, with 6 bases of the junction left unmatched. Germline V gives CDR1 LGHDT, CDR2 YNNKEL (reference sequence). CDR3 size: 14 residues. The CDR3 reads CASSQPGQVIGYTF. CDR3 sequence (DNA): TGTGCCAGCAGCCAACCGGGACAGGTGATTGGCTACACCTTC.

J is TRBJ2-1 and V is TRBV27; 9 bases agree with TRBD2. J lost 4 bases, V lost 4 bases, and 8 bases had no gene match. From germline, CDR1 is MNHEY and CDR2 SMNVEV (reference sequence). The CDR3 extends over 16 amino acids. The CDR3 spells CASSSSTSGSYNEQFF. The DNA of the CDR3 is TGTGCCAGCAGTTCCTCGACTAGCGGAAGTTACAATGAGCAGTTCTTC.

The rearrangement uses TRBV10-3 and TRBJ2-1, with a possible D match to TRBD2 (6 bases). Trimming stripped 3 bases from V and 12 bases from J, with 24 bases between. This CDR3 has 16 amino acids. From germline, CDR1 is ENHRY and CDR2 SYGVKD. Here the CDR3 DNA reads TGTGCCATCAGTGACCTCTCTAGCGCTACTCAGTCTGGGCAGTTCTTC. Residues: CAISDLSSATQSGQFF.

The chain uses TRBV5-1 and TRBJ1-4; 9 nucleotides line up with TRBD1. V was clipped by 0 bases and J by 6 bases; unmatched bases: 9. This CDR3 has 17 amino acids. CDR1 and CDR2 (germline): SGHRS, YFSETQ. CDR3 sequence (DNA): TGCGCCAGCAGCTTGGGAAGCTACAGGGGGCTGGATGAAAAACTGTTTTTT. Amino acid sequence: CASSLGSYRGLDEKLFF. The entire variable domain, with the rest obtained from reference TRBV5-1 and TRBJ1-4, is as follows: KAGVTQTPRYLIKTRGQQVTLSCSPISGHRSVSWYQQTPGQGLQFLFEYFSETQRNKGNFPGRFSGRQFSNSRSEMNVSTLELGDSALYLCASSLGSYRGLDEKLFFGSGTQLSVL.

The chain combines TRBV7-8 with TRBJ1-5, with D possibly being TRBD1 (5 bases). V shed 5 bases and J shed 4 bases, with 27 bases lying between them. The germline gives CDR1 SGHVS, CDR2 FQNEAQ. The CDR3 is 19 residues long. As DNA, the CDR3 is TGTGCCAGCAGCCACTCCCACGGGGGAGACGTAGGGATTAATCAGCCCCAGCATTTT. It codes for CASSHSHGGDVGINQPQHF.

This chain joins TRBV5-8 and TRBJ1-4, with D perhaps matching TRBD1 (6 bases). This CDR3 spans 16 amino acids. The V end was cut by 4 bases, the J end by 5 bases, with 18 bases between. Germline CDR1 SGHTS, CDR2 YDEGEE. CDR3 residues: CASSQGDRLRNEKLFF. The CDR3 coding sequence is TGTGCCAGCAGCCAGGGCGACAGGTTACGGAATGAAAAACTGTTTTTT. Using reference TRBV5-8 and TRBJ1-4 for the parts outside the CDR3, the full variable domain is EAGVTQSPTHLIKTRGQQATLRCSPISGHTSVYWYQQALGLGLQFLLWYDEGEERNRGNFPPRFSGRQFPNYSSELNVNALELEDSALYLCASSQGDRLRNEKLFFGSGTQLSVL.

The V gene is TRBV11-2, the J gene TRBJ1-4; 9 nucleotides align to TRBD1. With V trimmed by 3 bases and J by 1 base, 6 bases remained unmatched. This CDR3 has 17 amino acids. The germline V gene encodes CDR1 SGHAT and CDR2 FQNNGV. CDR3 sequence reads: CASSFTGGYGTNEKLFF. CDR3 sequence (DNA): TGTGCCAGCAGCTTCACAGGGGGCTACGGAACTAATGAAAAACTGTTTTTT.

The chain has TRBV28 and TRBJ1-4; D call uncertain. Trimming took off 8 bases at V and 4 bases at J, with 11 bases between the two ends. The CDR3 runs to 13 residues. CDR1 and CDR2 from the germline V gene are MDHEN and SYDVKM. For the CDR3, the DNA is TGTGCCAGCTCTCCGGTCGGTAATGAAAAACTGTTTTTT. It translates to CASSPVGNEKLFF. Based on the CDR3 plus reference TRBV28 and TRBJ1-4, the full variable domain is DVKVTQSSRYLVKRTGEKVFLECVQDMDHENMFWYRQDPGLGLRLIYFSYDVKMKEKGDIPEGYSVSREKKERFSLILESASTNQTSMYLCASSPVGNEKLFFGSGTQLSVL.

The gene calls are TRBV7-3 and TRBJ2-2; 9 bases align to TRBD2. Germline loops: CDR1 SGHTA, CDR2 FQGTGA. This CDR3 contains 16 residues. The V segment lost 2 bases and the J segment 4 bases; nucleotides outside the gene matches: 5. CDR3 coding DNA: TGTGCCAGCAGCTTAGACCCGGGACTAGCCACCGGGGAGCTGTTTTTT. It translates to CASSLDPGLATGELFF.

The chain carries TRBV3-1 (or the pseudogene TRBV3-2) and TRBJ1-5; D is uncertain. V dropped 4 bases and J dropped 0 bases, with 4 bases sitting between them. The CDR3 extends over 13 amino acids. Germline loops: CDR1 LGHDT, CDR2 YNNKEL (reference sequence). The CDR3 sequence is CASSLSSNQPQHF. As DNA, the CDR3 is TGTGCCAGCAGCCTATCTAGCAATCAGCCCCAGCATTTT.

This chain links TRBV6-6 with TRBJ2-5, with TRBD1 as a possible D gene (6 bases). CDR1 is MNHNY, CDR2 SVGAGI, per germline (reference sequence). The CDR3 sequence is 14 residues long. The V end was cut by 0 bases, the J end by 9 bases, with 14 bases between. CDR3 sequence reads: CASSYSAQGTAQYF. The CDR3 DNA sequence: TGTGCCAGCAGTTACTCGGCCCAGGGGACGGCCCAGTACTTC.

The V and J genes are TRBV7-9 and TRBJ2-1; TRBD2 aligns across 12 bases. Germline assignment: CDR1 SEHNR and CDR2 FQNEAQ (reference sequence). The trim removed 5 bases at V and 7 bases at J, leaving 9 bases unmatched. The CDR3 is 16 amino acids. DNA of the CDR3: TGTGCCAGCAGCCCTAGCGGACTAGCGGGGATTAATGAGCAGTTCTTC. It codes for CASSPSGLAGINEQFF.

CDR3 DNA sequence: TGTGCCAGCAGCCAATTTGGGACAGGGCTAGTAGCTGAAGCTTTCTTT. Its translation is CASSQFGTGLVAEAFF. This chain joins TRBV2 and TRBJ1-1; 9 nucleotides agree with TRBD1. The ends lost 6 bases at V and 6 bases at J; junction bases unmatched: 14. Germline V CDR1 and CDR2: SNHLY, FYNNEI. The CDR3 has 16 amino acids.

The J gene is TRBJ1-1, the V gene TRBV3-1 (or the pseudogene TRBV3-2); D is undetermined. Germline lookup yields CDR1 LGHDT and CDR2 YNNKEL (reference sequence). The V end was cut by 6 bases, the J end by 6 bases, with 20 bases between. CDR3 size: 15 residues. DNA for the CDR3: TGTGCCAGCAGTCCACGATTTCGGGTCGTGGCTGAAGCTTTCTTT. Encoded protein: CASSPRFRVVAEAFF.

The V and J genes are TRBV18 and TRBJ2-7; D is perhaps TRBD2 (6 bases). Germline CDR1 reads KGHSH; CDR2 reads LQKENI. V shed 2 bases and J shed 2 bases, with 22 bases lying between them. This CDR3 is 18 amino acids long. The CDR3 bases are TGTGCCAGCTCACCATTAGGGACCGGGGGATCTTCTCCCTACGAGCAGTACTTC. The encoded protein is CASSPLGTGGSSPYEQYF.